This T cell receptor (beta chain) emerged from a study of blood T cell repertoires in COVID-19. For the study at large: Samples of COVID-19 (acute and convalescent) were obtained from the United States, Italy and Spain.

Per the study methods: Reference gene primer amplification gave nucleated cell count estimates. The method was immunoSEQ multiplex PCR; TCRdb's version includes in-frame clones alone and lacks a portion of them. V and J calls and clone size are given by that table; D and trimming were obtained from the DNA. The sample holds fewer than 150,000 clones, about 81% seen once. The CDR3 is 16 residues long. V was pared by 2 bases and J by 5 bases, with 6 bases of the junction left unmatched. Germline values: CDR1 SEHNR, CDR2 FQNEAQ (reference sequence). The TCR sequence derives from a woman of 80 years or more with acute or convalescent COVID-19. The specimen sequenced was peripheral blood. The chain employs TRBV7-9 and TRBJ2-5; 12 positions match TRBD1. CDR3 DNA: TGTGCCAGCAGCTTACGGCAGGGACAGGGGGCGGAGACCCAGTACTTC. Amino acid sequence: CASSLRQGQGAETQYF.